This TCR beta chain was obtained from a study of cytotoxic CD8 clonotypes in ibrutinib-treated CLL. Study details: The group held 11 relapsed/refractory and around 14 treatment-naive patients, with 17 to 18 IGHV unmutated. Study findings and constraints: T-cell clonality at baseline went above that of age-matched healthy donors and rose and fell with circulating CD8+ T-cell counts.

The CDR3 runs 14 residues. V was trimmed by 0 bases and J by 2 bases, leaving 5 bases between them. The germline CDR1 and CDR2 sequences are KGHSY and FQNENV. About this clone: Its antigen is currently unknown.

This table comes from immunoSEQ multiplex PCR, and its TCRdb copy is limited to in-frame clones, with some not included. This sample has about 130,000 clones; 84% occur once, and the top ten carry 2.5% to 3.5%. The source of this sequence is a human donor with chronic lymphocytic leukemia. The input for sequencing was PBMCs, taken after 24 months of ibrutinib treatment. V usage is TRBV16 and J usage is TRBJ1-5; no clear D gene. The CDR3 reads CASSQSLGNQPQHF. CDR3 in DNA: TGTGCCAGCAGCCAATCTCTCGGCAATCAGCCCCAGCATTTT.